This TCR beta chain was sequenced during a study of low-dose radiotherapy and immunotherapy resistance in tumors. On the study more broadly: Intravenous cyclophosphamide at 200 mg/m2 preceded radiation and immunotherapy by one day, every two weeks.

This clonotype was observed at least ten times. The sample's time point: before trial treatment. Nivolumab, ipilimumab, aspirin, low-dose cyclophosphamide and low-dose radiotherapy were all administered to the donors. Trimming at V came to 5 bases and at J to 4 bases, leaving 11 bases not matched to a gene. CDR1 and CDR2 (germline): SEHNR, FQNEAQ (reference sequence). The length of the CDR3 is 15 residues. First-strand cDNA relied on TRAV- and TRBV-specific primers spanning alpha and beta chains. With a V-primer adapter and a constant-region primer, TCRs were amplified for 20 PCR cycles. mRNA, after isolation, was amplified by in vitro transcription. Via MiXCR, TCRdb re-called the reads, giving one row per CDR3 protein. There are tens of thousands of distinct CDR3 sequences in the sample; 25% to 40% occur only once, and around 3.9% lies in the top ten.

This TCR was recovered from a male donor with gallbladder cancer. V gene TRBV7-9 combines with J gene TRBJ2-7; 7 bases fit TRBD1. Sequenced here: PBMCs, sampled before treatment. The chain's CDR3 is CASSPAQGMGYEQYF. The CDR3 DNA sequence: TGTGCCAGCAGCCCCGCACAGGGGATGGGGTACGAGCAGTACTTC. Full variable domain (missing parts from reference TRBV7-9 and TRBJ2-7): DTGVSQNPRHKITKRGQNVTFRCDPISEHNRLYWYRQTLGQGPEFLTYFQNEAQLEKSRLLSDRFSAERPKGSFSTLEIQRTEQGDSAMYLCASSPAQGMGYEQYFGPGTRLTVT.